The sequence of this T cell receptor (beta chain) was determined in a study of cytomegalovirus exposure and HLA in healthy donors. Study-wide findings and caveats: Cytomegalovirus-associated status was assigned to around 160 TCR beta chains.

The PCR was carried out with 60 Vbeta primers and 13 Jbeta primers. The protocol was immunoSEQ multiplex PCR, while the TCRdb copy is restricted to in-frame clones and leaves out a portion. The sample contains about 120,000 clones, about 8.6% of which appear only once. Of note for this clone: Its antigen is currently unknown.

The sequence derives from a woman between 35 and 50 years old in good health and CMV-seropositive. Sequenced: PBMCs.

CDR3 sequence: CASRLQGARTEAFF. DNA of the CDR3: TGTGCCAGCAGATTACAGGGGGCAAGGACTGAAGCTTTCTTT. The chain joins TRBV6-6 to TRBJ1-1; 9 bases line up with TRBD1. The J segment lost 5 bases and the V segment lost 6 bases, leaving 7 bases of the junction unmatched. The CDR3 sequence is 14 residues long. The germline V gene has CDR1 MNHNY and CDR2 SVGAGI (reference sequence).